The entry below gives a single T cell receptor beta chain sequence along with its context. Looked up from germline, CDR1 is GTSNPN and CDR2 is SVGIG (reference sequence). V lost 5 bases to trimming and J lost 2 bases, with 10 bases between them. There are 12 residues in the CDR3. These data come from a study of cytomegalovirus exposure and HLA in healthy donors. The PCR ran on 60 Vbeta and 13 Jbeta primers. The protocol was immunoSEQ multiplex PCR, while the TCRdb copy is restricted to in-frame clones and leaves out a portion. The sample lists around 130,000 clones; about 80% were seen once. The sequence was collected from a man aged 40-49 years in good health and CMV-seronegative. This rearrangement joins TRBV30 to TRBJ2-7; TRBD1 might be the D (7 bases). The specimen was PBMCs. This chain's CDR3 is CAWAGTAYEQYF. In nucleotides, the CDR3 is TGTGCCTGGGCGGGGACAGCCTACGAGCAGTACTTC.